This TCR beta chain was captured by sequencing in a study of T cell responses to AZD1222 COVID-19 vaccine. Findings of the study overall: Donors were mostly white British, more females; clonal diversity possibly underestimated. Repertoires in all cases were sampled only once the peak T cell response had passed.

Of note for this clone: The antigen is unknown.

The CDR3 is 16 residues long. V lost 0 bases to trimming and J lost 1 base, with 10 bases between them. Germline V gives CDR1 MNHEY, CDR2 SVGAGI. The method was immunoSEQ multiplex PCR; TCRdb's version includes in-frame clones alone and lacks a portion of them. The repertoire holds approximately 150,000 clones, with over 85% as singletons. The chain is built from TRBV6-5 and TRBJ2-1; no definite D call. The receptor was derived from an adult who received the AZD1222 COVID-19 vaccine. This specimen consisted of peripheral blood, obtained 28 days after the second AZD1222 dose. The CDR3 is CASSYSMGDSYNEQFF. In nucleotides, the CDR3 is TGTGCCAGCAGTTACTCGATGGGTGATTCCTACAATGAGCAGTTCTTC.